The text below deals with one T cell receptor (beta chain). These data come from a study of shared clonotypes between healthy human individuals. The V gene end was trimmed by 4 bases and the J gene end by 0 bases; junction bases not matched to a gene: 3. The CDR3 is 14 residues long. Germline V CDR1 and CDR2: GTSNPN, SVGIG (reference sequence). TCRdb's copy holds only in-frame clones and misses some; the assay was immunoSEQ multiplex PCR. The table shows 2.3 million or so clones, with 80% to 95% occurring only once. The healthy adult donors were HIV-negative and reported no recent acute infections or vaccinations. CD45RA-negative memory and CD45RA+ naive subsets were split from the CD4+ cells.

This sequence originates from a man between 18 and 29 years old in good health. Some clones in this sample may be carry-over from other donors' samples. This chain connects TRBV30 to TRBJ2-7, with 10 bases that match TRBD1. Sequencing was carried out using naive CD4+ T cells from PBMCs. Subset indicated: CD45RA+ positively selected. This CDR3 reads CAWTRTGGSYEQYF. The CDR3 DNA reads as TGTGCCTGGACCCGGACAGGGGGCTCCTACGAGCAGTACTTC.